The 11 T cell receptor beta chains reported below all come from one sample, sequenced in a study of blood T cell repertoires in COVID-19. This table comes from immunoSEQ multiplex PCR, and its TCRdb copy is limited to in-frame clones, with some not included. Of roughly 250,000 clones in the sample, around nine tenths were seen once. Sequenced material: PBMCs or T cells enriched from blood (not recorded which). The receptors were gathered from a woman aged 18 to 35 who had recovered from COVID-19.

V gene TRBV5-1 combines with J gene TRBJ2-1, with TRBD1 as a possible D gene (6 bases). Between the trimmed V and J ends, which lost 3 bases and 2 bases, there was a span of 15 bases. The CDR3 covers 16 residues. CDR1 and CDR2 (germline): SGHRS, YFSETQ. For the CDR3, the DNA is TGCGCCAGCAGCTGGACCCCGGGACACCCCTACAATGAGCAGTTCTTC. Its protein product is CASSWTPGHPYNEQFF.

The rearrangement joins TRBV4-2 to TRBJ1-6; 7 nucleotides line up with TRBD1. V shed 0 bases, J shed 5 bases, and the junction held 22 bases outside the gene matches. CDR1 and CDR2 from the germline V gene are LGHNA and YNFKEQ. This CDR3 comprises 22 residues. CDR3 in DNA: TGTGCCAGCAGCCAAGATAGCCTTGCCTTTTTAGGGGACAGACATAATAATTCACCCCTCCACTTT. It yields the protein CASSQDSLAFLGDRHNNSPLHF.

The CDR3 protein is CASSQEAGGPSTNEKLFF. CDR3 coding DNA: TGTGCCAGCAGCCAAGAAGCAGGGGGCCCCTCAACTAATGAAAAACTGTTTTTT. The genes are TRBV14 and TRBJ1-4, with 8 bases matching TRBD1. Germline CDR1 is SGHDN and CDR2 is FVKESK. V shed 0 bases, J shed 0 bases, and the junction held 6 bases outside the gene matches. This CDR3 is built from 18 residues.

The chain combines TRBV19 with TRBJ1-2; D is possibly TRBD1 (5 bases). CDR1 and CDR2 from the germline V gene are LNHDA and SQIVND (reference sequence). The CDR3 consists of 15 residues. The V end was cut by 5 bases, the J end by 4 bases, with 17 bases between. As DNA, the CDR3 is TGTGCCAGTAGTCCCGACAGTAGGGGAATCTATGGCTACACCTTC. It translates to CASSPDSRGIYGYTF.

The chain employs TRBV24-1 and TRBJ2-5; D possibly corresponds to TRBD1 (5 bases). Germline CDR1 reads KGHDR; CDR2 reads SFDVKD. The CDR3 contains 17 residues. Trimming left V 1 base short and J 0 bases short, with 14 bases between. CDR3 nucleotide sequence: TGTGCCACCAGTGATTTCCAGCGCACAGGTCACCAAGAGACCCAGTACTTC. It is translated as CATSDFQRTGHQETQYF.

The chain couples TRBV9 to TRBJ2-1; TRBD2 matches at 10 bases. Germline V gene sequence: CDR1 SGDLS, CDR2 YYNGEE. Unmatched junction bases numbered 6, after V lost 4 bases and J lost 8 bases. This CDR3 contains 14 residues. CDR3 in DNA: TGTGCCAGCAGCCCTAGCGGGAGACGGGATGAGCAGTTCTTC. Translating it yields CASSPSGRRDEQFF.

The chain links TRBV28 to TRBJ1-4, with unresolved D. Trimming left V 6 bases short and J 2 bases short, with 10 bases between. Germline V gene sequence: CDR1 MDHEN, CDR2 SYDVKM. The CDR3 consists of 14 residues. The CDR3 DNA is TGTGCCAGCAGCCCGGGGTCTACTAATGAAAAACTGTTTTTT. Protein product: CASSPGSTNEKLFF. The full variable domain, in which reference TRBV28 and TRBJ1-4 provide the parts outside the CDR3, is DVKVTQSSRYLVKRTGEKVFLECVQDMDHENMFWYRQDPGLGLRLIYFSYDVKMKEKGDIPEGYSVSREKKERFSLILESASTNQTSMYLCASSPGSTNEKLFFGSGTQLSVL.

The chain combines TRBV3-1 (or the pseudogene TRBV3-2) with TRBJ1-3, with a weak D call TRBD1 (6 bases). The V and J ends lost 4 bases and 0 bases respectively, with 16 bases between them. Per the germline V gene, CDR1 is LGHDT and CDR2 is YNNKEL (reference sequence). This CDR3 is 17 amino acids long. The CDR3 nucleotides are TGTGCCAGCAGCCCCTTGGACAGCTTTTACTCTGGAAACACCATATATTTT. Translated, it gives CASSPLDSFYSGNTIYF.

The chain combines TRBV9 with TRBJ1-2; TRBD1 matches 10 bases. V was pared by 1 base and J by 2 bases, with 5 bases of the junction left unmatched. This CDR3 is 16 amino acids long. Per the germline V gene, CDR1 is SGDLS and CDR2 is YYNGEE. In DNA, the CDR3 is TGTGCCAGCAGCGTACAGGGACAGGGGATGAACTATGGCTACACCTTC. Translated, it gives CASSVQGQGMNYGYTF. Full variable domain (remainder filled in from reference TRBV9 and TRBJ1-2): DSGVTQTPKHLITATGQRVTLRCSPRSGDLSVYWYQQSLDQGLQFLIQYYNGEERAKGNILERFSAQQFPDLHSELNLSSLELGDSALYFCASSVQGQGMNYGYTFGSGTRLTVV.

This chain uses TRBV9 with TRBJ2-1; D is perhaps TRBD1 (6 bases). The germline V gene has CDR1 SGDLS and CDR2 YYNGEE. This CDR3 comprises 12 residues. Trimming shortened V by 4 bases and J by 10 bases, and 12 bases separated the two germline ends. CDR3 sequence reads: CASSIQGGEQFF. DNA of the CDR3: TGTGCCAGCAGCATACAGGGCGGGGAGCAGTTCTTC.

This chain uses TRBV5-5 with TRBJ2-7, with TRBD1 matching over 9 bases. CDR3 length: 14 residues. The trim removed 3 bases at V and 4 bases at J, leaving 5 bases unmatched. Germline CDR1 is SGHKS and CDR2 is YYEKEE (reference sequence). The CDR3 loop is CASSSGQGMYEQYF. For the CDR3, the DNA is TGTGCCAGCAGCTCCGGACAGGGGATGTACGAGCAGTACTTC.